Listed here are 26 T cell receptor delta chains from one sample, sequenced in a study of gamma-delta chains in newborns, infants, children. TCRdb called clones from the reads again using CATT. Of 9,500 to 13,000 delta-chain clones in the sample, about 8.7% were seen once. The specimen sequenced was blood. The receptors derive from a child who was a newborn, infant or young child, either healthy, febrile or measles-vaccinated (not recorded which).

The chain employs TRDV2 and TRDJ1; 8 bases are shared with TRDD3. Per the germline V gene, CDR1 is GEAIGNYY and CDR2 is EKD. After removal of 3 bases from V and 0 bases from J, the junction contained 14 bases not matched to a gene. This CDR3 spans 18 amino acids. CDR3 sequence (DNA): TGTGCCTGTGACCCCGTGACTGGGGGCCTTCTTTACACCGATAAACTCATCTTT. This codes for CACDPVTGGLLYTDKLIF.

The J gene is TRDJ3, the V gene TRDV2; 7 bases match TRDD3. Germline matching of the DNA provided the J gene here, since TCRdb leaves it blank. Unmatched junction bases numbered 16, after V lost 0 bases and J lost 3 bases. The germline V gene encodes CDR1 GEAIGNYY and CDR2 EKD. The CDR3 is 21 residues long. The CDR3, as DNA: TGTGCCTGTGACACCGTGAATATACTCGGGGATATCGGCTGGGACACCCGACAGATGTTTTTC. The encoded protein is CACDTVNILGDIGWDTRQMFF.

The rearrangement links TRDV2 to TRDJ2; 11 bases are a match to TRDD3. The CDR3 length is 17 residues. V gave up 3 bases and J gave up 4 bases; unmatched junction bases: 9. Germline V gene lookup returns CDR1 GEAIGNYY and CDR2 EKD. CDR3 sequence: CACDALGDRGATAQLFF. For the CDR3, the DNA is TGTGCCTGTGACGCACTGGGGGATAGGGGAGCGACAGCACAACTCTTCTTT.

This clone was observed a handful of times. The chain carries TRDV2 and TRDJ2, with TRDD3 identical over 12 bases. The CDR3 loop spans 19 amino acids. V was pared by 0 bases and J by 3 bases, with 10 bases of the junction left unmatched. Germline values: CDR1 GEAIGNYY, CDR2 EKD. The CDR3 nucleotides read TGTGCCTGTGACACCGTTTCTCTGGGGGATACGCGCGTGACAGCACAACTCTTCTTT. Protein product: CACDTVSLGDTRVTAQLFF.

The chain links TRDV2 to TRDJ1; 10 nucleotides line up with TRDD3. The germline gives CDR1 GEAIGNYY, CDR2 EKD. CDR3 length: 17 amino acids. V lost 3 bases to trimming and J lost 0 bases; unmatched junction nucleotides: 9. CDR3 amino acids: CACDDLLGDLYTDKLIF. In DNA form, the CDR3 reads TGTGCCTGTGACGACTTACTGGGGGATCTGTACACCGATAAACTCATCTTT.

In its sample, this clone is medium-sized (0.01 to 0.1%). The chain uses TRDV2 and TRDJ2; 10 nucleotides align to TRDD3. This CDR3 spans 16 amino acids. CDR1 GEAIGNYY and CDR2 EKD come from the germline V gene. V was clipped by 3 bases and J by 6 bases; unmatched bases: 9. The chain's CDR3 is CACDLLGDGEAAQLFF. CDR3 coding DNA: TGTGCCTGTGACCTACTGGGGGATGGGGAGGCAGCACAACTCTTCTTT.

This clone was seen a handful of times. The chain recombines TRDV2 with TRDJ3; 13 bases align to TRDD3. The CDR3 runs 22 residues. Per the germline V gene, CDR1 is GEAIGNYY and CDR2 is EKD. V dropped 0 bases and J dropped 0; count of bases not matched to a gene: 10. For the CDR3, the DNA is TGTGCCTGTGACACCGTACTGGGGGATACGGGTAAAGGCTCCTGGGACACCCGACAGATGTTTTTC. This sequence encodes CACDTVLGDTGKGSWDTRQMFF.

This clone occurred a few times. The gene calls are TRDV2 and TRDJ1; 13 bases fit TRDD3. Trimming at V came to 0 bases and at J to 2 bases, leaving 8 bases not matched to a gene. Germline V gene sequence: CDR1 GEAIGNYY, CDR2 EKD. CDR3 size: 18 residues. CDR3 amino acids: CACDTLLGDTRRTDKLIF. CDR3 nucleotides: TGTGCCTGTGACACCTTACTGGGGGATACGCGTCGGACCGATAAACTCATCTTT.

Only a few counts were recorded for this clone. The same CDR3 arises from other DNA sequences in this sample as well. The rearrangement joins TRDV2 to TRDJ2, with 13 bases lining up with TRDD3. The CDR3 spans 18 residues. CDR1 and CDR2 from the germline V gene are GEAIGNYY and EKD. Unmatched junction bases numbered 3, after V lost 0 bases and J lost 0 bases. CDR3 region: CACDTVLGDTTLTAQLFF. The DNA of the CDR3 is TGTGCCTGTGACACCGTACTGGGGGATACGACTTTGACAGCACAACTCTTCTTT.

This clone was detected a few times. The chain recombines TRDV2 with TRDJ1; 9 nucleotides agree with TRDD3. Germline CDR1 and CDR2: GEAIGNYY and EKD. V lost 1 base and J lost 0; bases outside the gene matches: 11. This CDR3 spans 18 amino acids. The CDR3 sequence: CACDTLELGDLYTDKLIF. Here the CDR3 DNA reads TGTGCCTGTGACACATTGGAACTGGGGGACCTGTACACCGATAAACTCATCTTT.

CDR3 nucleotides: TGTGCCTGTGACTCCCTGGGGGAGATAAACTACACCGATAAACTCATATTT. This translates into CACDSLGEINYTDKLIF. The V gene is TRDV2, but the J gene lacks a call; TRDD3, the table's D call, was not compared with the DNA. Per the germline V gene, CDR1 is GEAIGNYY and CDR2 is EKD. CDR3 length: 17 amino acids.

This chain uses TRDV2 with TRDJ3, with 13 bases that match TRDD3. CDR1 is GEAIGNYY, CDR2 EKD, per germline. This CDR3 is built from 19 residues. V was clipped by 3 bases and J by 0 bases; unmatched bases: 4. For the CDR3, the DNA is TGTGCCTGTGACTTACTGGGGGATACGGCCTCCTGGGACACCCGACAGATGTTTTTC. Translating gives CACDLLGDTASWDTRQMFF.

This clone was found a few times. CDR3 loop: CACDNTGGRSSWDTRQMFF. The CDR3 region has the DNA TGTGCCTGTGACAATACTGGGGGCCGGAGCTCCTGGGACACCCGACAGATGTTTTTC. V usage is TRDV2 and J usage is TRDJ3; 8 bases are shared with TRDD3. V lost 2 bases to trimming and J lost 0 bases; unmatched junction nucleotides: 8. The length of the CDR3 is 19 residues. Germline CDR1 and CDR2: GEAIGNYY and EKD.

This clone was observed a few times. CDR3 sequence reads: CACDPLLLGDTNTDKLIF. DNA for the CDR3: TGTGCCTGTGACCCCCTGCTACTGGGGGATACAAACACCGATAAACTCATCTTT. The chain recombines TRDV2 with TRDJ1; 12 nucleotides align to TRDD3. Trimming cost V 3 bases and J 0 bases; bases outside gene matches: 10. The CDR3 runs to 18 residues. In germline, CDR1 is GEAIGNYY, CDR2 EKD.

The chain carries TRDV2 and TRDJ3; TRDD3 aligns across 11 bases. Germline V CDR1 and CDR2: GEAIGNYY, EKD. The CDR3 runs to 19 residues. V lost 3 bases, J lost 3 bases, and 9 bases stayed unmatched. As DNA, the CDR3 is TGTGCCTGTGACCCCGTGGTGGGGGATACGCTCTGGGACACCCGACAGATGTTTTTC. Amino acids: CACDPVVGDTLWDTRQMFF.

This clone came up a few times. The chain links TRDV2 to TRDJ1; D is perhaps TRDD3 (6 bases). Germline CDR1 reads GEAIGNYY; CDR2 reads EKD. This CDR3 comprises 15 residues. V was pared by 9 bases and J by 3 bases, with 22 bases between. The CDR3 bases are TGTGCCGCCCACGAGATGGGGGTAGTATCCGATAAACTCATCTTT. It translates to CAAHEMGVVSDKLIF.

This clone came up a few times. The genes are TRDV2 and TRDJ3, with 9 bases fitting TRDD3. Germline V gene lookup returns CDR1 GEAIGNYY and CDR2 EKD. V lost 0 bases and J lost 0; bases outside the gene matches: 11. This CDR3 is 21 amino acids long. The CDR3 nucleotides are TGTGCCTGTGACACCGTGGGGGATAGTGTTTCACCCTCCTGGGACACCCGACAGATGTTTTTC. Encoded protein: CACDTVGDSVSPSWDTRQMFF.

On this clone itself: The identical CDR3 is also encoded by other nucleotide sequences in the sample. The rearrangement uses TRDV2 and TRDJ1; TRDD3 matches 10 bases. J was trimmed by 0 bases and V by 3 bases; bases with no gene match: 6. The CDR3 totals 16 residues. The germline V gene encodes CDR1 GEAIGNYY and CDR2 EKD. As DNA, the CDR3 is TGTGCCTGTGACGTACTGGGGGATCCGTACACCGATAAACTCATCTTT. Translation: CACDVLGDPYTDKLIF.

Here the CDR3 DNA reads TGTGCCTGTGACACCGTGAATGGGGGATATTCGGCTTTGACAGCACAACTCTTCTTT. It specifies CACDTVNGGYSALTAQLFF. The J gene is TRDJ2, the V gene TRDV2, with 9 bases aligning to TRDD3. Germline CDR1 is GEAIGNYY and CDR2 is EKD. The trim removed 0 bases at V and 0 bases at J, leaving 10 bases unmatched. The CDR3 covers 19 residues.

This clone was counted only a few times. Other DNA sequences from this sample encode an identical CDR3 as well. This chain joins TRDV2 and TRDJ1; 13 bases match TRDD3. Losses at the gene ends were 3 bases for V and 2 bases for J; bases not matched to a gene: 2. This CDR3 is built from 15 residues. CDR1 GEAIGNYY and CDR2 EKD come from the germline V gene. The CDR3 loop is CACDYWGIRTDKLIF. CDR3 nucleotide sequence: TGTGCCTGTGACTACTGGGGGATACGGACCGATAAACTCATCTTT.

About this clone: Other nucleotide sequences from this sample produce the same CDR3. CDR3 loop: CACRGLPTFGDTLYTDKLIF. For the CDR3, the DNA is TGTGCCTGTCGAGGCCTTCCTACGTTCGGGGATACCCTGTACACCGATAAACTCATCTTT. This chain links TRDV2 with TRDJ1; D might be TRDD2 (9 bases). The germline gives CDR1 GEAIGNYY, CDR2 EKD. Trimming removed 6 bases from V and 0 bases from J, with 31 bases in between. CDR3 length: 20 residues.

This clone was seen more than once but under ten times. The chain uses TRDV2 and TRDJ1, with 7 bases matching TRDD3. Germline V gives CDR1 GEAIGNYY, CDR2 EKD. The CDR3 length is 15 residues. The V gene end was trimmed by 3 bases and the J gene end by 0 bases; junction bases not matched to a gene: 6. In DNA, the CDR3 is TGTGCCTGTGACGCCTGGGGGCCCTACACCGATAAACTCATCTTT. Its protein product is CACDAWGPYTDKLIF.

V gene TRDV2 combines with J gene TRDJ1; 7 positions agree with TRDD3. V shed 2 bases, J shed 0 bases, and the junction held 2 bases outside the gene matches. CDR1 and CDR2 from the germline V gene are GEAIGNYY and EKD. The CDR3 extends over 14 amino acids. CDR3 loop: CACDNLGDTDKLIF. In nucleotides, the CDR3 is TGTGCCTGTGACAACCTGGGGGACACCGATAAACTCATCTTT.

In the case of this clone: This may come from a read error, since a much larger clone is one base off. The chain couples TRDV2 to TRDJ1; possible D gene TRDD3, 5 bases. The J gene is not listed in TCRdb, so it was assigned here from a DNA match to germline. Trimming pared 2 bases from V and 0 bases from J, leaving 18 bases between. The length of the CDR3 is 17 residues. The germline V gene has CDR1 GEAIGNYY and CDR2 EKD. CDR3 amino acids: CACDSLTGGRDTDKLIF. CDR3 nucleotides: TGTGCCTGTGACAGCCTTACTGGAGGACGAGACACCGATAAACTCATCTTT.

This clone was counted between two and nine times. The rearrangement links TRDV1 to TRDJ2; no clear D gene. Trimming removed 7 bases at V and 3 bases at J, with 9 bases between. Germline CDR1 reads TSWWSYY; CDR2 reads QGS. The CDR3 has 13 amino acids. CDR3 loop: CALEEFMTAQLFF. CDR3 in DNA: TGTGCTCTTGAGGAGTTTATGACAGCACAACTCTTCTTT.

This clone is medium-sized in the sample. The chain couples TRDV2 to TRDJ1; no clear D gene. CDR1 and CDR2 (germline): GEAIGNYY, EKD. Deletions cut 3 bases from V and 0 bases from J, with 19 bases between. The CDR3 length is 17 residues. The CDR3 here is CACDRLSPQRDTDKLIF. As DNA, the CDR3 is TGTGCCTGTGACCGATTGAGCCCCCAAAGAGACACCGATAAACTCATCTTT.